This TCR beta chain came from a study of CD8 T cells in ankylosing spondylitis. Germline CDR1 SQVTM, CDR2 ANQGSEA. The V and J ends lost 6 bases and 8 bases, in that order; junction bases with no gene match: 9. CDR3 size: 13 residues. In TCRdb, the 5' RACE reads were re-called with MiXCR into one record per CDR3 protein. The sample holds around 130,000 distinct CDR3 sequences; roughly 15% are singletons and the top ten take around 3%. Sequencing used blood, either unsorted or a sorted T cell fraction (not recorded which). The chain is built from TRBV29-1 and TRBJ1-4; 7 bases map to TRBD1. This TCR came from a female donor with ankylosing spondylitis or in good health (not recorded which). CDR3 DNA sequence: TGCAGCGTGGGCAGGGGGTTGGGCGAAAAACTGTTTTTT. Translating it yields CSVGRGLGEKLFF. Full variable domain (outside the CDR3, taken from reference TRBV29-1 and TRBJ1-4): SAVISQKPSRDICQRGTSLTIQCQVDSQVTMMFWYRQQPGQSLTLIATANQGSEATYESGFVIDKFPISRPNLTFSTLTVSNMSPEDSSIYLCSVGRGLGEKLFFGSGTQLSVL.